The clone carrying this T cell receptor beta chain came up a few times. What it binds is not known. This specimen belongs to a study of vaccination and CD4 T cells after COVID-19. At the Johns Hopkins FTIC core, DNA taken from cultured CD4+ T cells was sequenced by way of the Oncomine TCR Beta short-read assay. TCRdb recomputed calls from the PCR reads with MiXCR, one row per CDR3 protein. Among about 17,000 distinct CDR3 sequences listed, around 40% were seen once. The sample's treatment: roughly ten-day PBMC culture with coronavirus spike peptide pools or control peptides (ViraFEST assay). Germline V gives CDR1 SGHTA, CDR2 FQGTGA. The CDR3 is made up of 13 amino acids. Trimming took off 1 base at V and 5 bases at J, with 8 bases between the two ends.

The input for sequencing was CD4+ T cells from blood, cultured in vitro, taken before SARS-CoV-2 vaccination. The chain has TRBV7-3 and TRBJ1-1; D not resolved. This sequence originates from a human donor who had recovered from COVID-19. The CDR3 nucleotides are TGTGCCAGCAGCTTAATTCTAGGGACTGAAGCTTTCTTT. Its protein is CASSLILGTEAFF. The full variable domain, its missing parts supplied by reference TRBV7-3 and TRBJ1-1, is GAGVSQTPSNKVTEKGKYVELRCDPISGHTALYWYRQSLGQGPEFLIYFQGTGAADDSGLPNDRFFAVRPEGSVSTLKIQRTERGDSAVYLCASSLILGTEAFFGQGTRLTVV.